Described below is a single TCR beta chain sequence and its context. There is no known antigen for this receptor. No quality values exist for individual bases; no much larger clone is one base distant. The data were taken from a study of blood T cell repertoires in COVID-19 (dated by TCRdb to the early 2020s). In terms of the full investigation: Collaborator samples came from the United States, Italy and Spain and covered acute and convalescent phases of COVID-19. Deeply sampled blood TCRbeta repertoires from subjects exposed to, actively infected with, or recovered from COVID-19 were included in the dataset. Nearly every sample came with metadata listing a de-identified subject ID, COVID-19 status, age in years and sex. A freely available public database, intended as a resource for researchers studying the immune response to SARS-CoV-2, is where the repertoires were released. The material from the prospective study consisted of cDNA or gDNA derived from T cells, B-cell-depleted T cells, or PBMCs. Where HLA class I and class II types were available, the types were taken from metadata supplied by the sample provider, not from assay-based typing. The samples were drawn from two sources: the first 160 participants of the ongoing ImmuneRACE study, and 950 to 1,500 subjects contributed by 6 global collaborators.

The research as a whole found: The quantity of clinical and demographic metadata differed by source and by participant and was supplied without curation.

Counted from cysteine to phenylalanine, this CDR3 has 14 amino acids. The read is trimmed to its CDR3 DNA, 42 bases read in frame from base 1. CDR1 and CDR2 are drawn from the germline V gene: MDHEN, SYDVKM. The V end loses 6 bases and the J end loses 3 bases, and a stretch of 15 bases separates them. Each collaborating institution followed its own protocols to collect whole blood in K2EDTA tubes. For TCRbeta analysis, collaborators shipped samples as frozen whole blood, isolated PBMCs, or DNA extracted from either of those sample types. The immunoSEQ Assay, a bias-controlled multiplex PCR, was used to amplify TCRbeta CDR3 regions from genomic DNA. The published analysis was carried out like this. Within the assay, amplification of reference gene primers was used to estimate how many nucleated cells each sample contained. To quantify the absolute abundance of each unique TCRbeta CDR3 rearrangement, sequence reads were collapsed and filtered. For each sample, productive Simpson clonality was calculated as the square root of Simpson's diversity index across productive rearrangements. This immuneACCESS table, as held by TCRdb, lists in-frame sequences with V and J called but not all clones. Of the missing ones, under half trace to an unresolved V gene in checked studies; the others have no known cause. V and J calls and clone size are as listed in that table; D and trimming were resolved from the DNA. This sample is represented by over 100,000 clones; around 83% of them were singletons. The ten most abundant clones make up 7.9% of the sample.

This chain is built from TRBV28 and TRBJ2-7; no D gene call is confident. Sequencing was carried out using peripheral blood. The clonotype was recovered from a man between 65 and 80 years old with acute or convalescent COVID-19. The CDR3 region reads CASRTATPFYEQYF. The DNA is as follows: TGTGCCAGCAGGACCGCGACACCTTTCTACGAGCAGTACTTC.